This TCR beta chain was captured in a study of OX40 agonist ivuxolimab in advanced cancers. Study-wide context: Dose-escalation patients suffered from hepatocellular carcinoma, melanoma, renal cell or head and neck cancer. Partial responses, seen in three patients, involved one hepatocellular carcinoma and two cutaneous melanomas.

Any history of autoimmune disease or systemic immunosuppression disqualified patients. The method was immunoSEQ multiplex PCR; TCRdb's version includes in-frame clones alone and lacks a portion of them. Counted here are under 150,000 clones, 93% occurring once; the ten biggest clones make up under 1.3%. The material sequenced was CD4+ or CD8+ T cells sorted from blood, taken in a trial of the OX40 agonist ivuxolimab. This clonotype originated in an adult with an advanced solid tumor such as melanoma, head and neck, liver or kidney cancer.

The CDR3 loop reads CASSLAPNSPGRYNSPLHF. In DNA, the CDR3 is TGTGCCAGCAGCTTAGCCCCCAACTCGCCGGGGCGATATAATTCACCCCTCCACTTT. V and J are TRBV11-2 and TRBJ1-6; TRBD1 might be the D (5 bases). This CDR3 spans 19 amino acids. In germline, CDR1 is SGHAT, CDR2 FQNNGV. Between the trimmed V and J ends, which lost 1 base and 4 bases, there was a span of 20 bases.